This T cell receptor (beta chain) comes out of a study of response to subunit inactivated influenza vaccine. Germline CDR1 SGHVS, CDR2 FQNEAQ. The CDR3 covers 15 residues. This clonotype showed up just once. A junction boundary mismatches the germline segment, possibly from a read error. Via MiXCR, TCRdb re-called the RT-PCR reads, giving one row per CDR3 protein. Here the sample spans some 150,000 distinct CDR3 sequences, approximately 12% being singletons. These data were also filed under a second study, of T cells expressing NK-cell markers. This second study says: A 5'RACE template switching approach incorporating UMIs was used to make TCR beta cDNA. Just one sequenced donor of eight was HCMV-seronegative, while seven were seropositive. About six donors carried dominant NKG2C+ clonotypes that made up roughly 1.0-7.5% of their CD8+ T cells. It remained uncertain whether the expanded NKG2C+ T cell clones were specific for HCMV antigens.

Sequencing used CD8+ T cells sorted from PBMCs, obtained 11 to 12 days after vaccination. The chain uses TRBV7-8 and TRBJ1-2; D is perhaps TRBD1 (5 bases). The TCR was taken from a man aged 50 to 59 who received an inactivated influenza vaccine. CDR3 sequence reads: CVSSPTRAPNYGYTF. Here the CDR3 DNA reads TGTGTCAGCAGCCCAACCAGGGCACCTAACTATGGCTACACCTTC.